A single sample gave rise to the 12 T cell receptor beta chains below, sequenced in a study of radiation and T cells in renal cell carcinoma. The time point here: blood 2 weeks post-SBRT. The treatment is: 15 Gy SBRT to primary tumor, nephrectomy 4 weeks later. TCRdb's copy holds only in-frame clones and misses some; the assay was immunoSEQ multiplex PCR. The table records some 120,000 clones, 75% to 90% of them present only once. The source material was blood, sampled from a patient whose treatment included radiotherapy and nephrectomy. The receptors originated from a woman aged 55-70 years with renal cell carcinoma.

The rearrangement joins TRBV2 to TRBJ2-1; 8 nucleotides line up with TRBD2. The V and J ends lost 3 bases and 8 bases, in that order; junction bases with no gene match: 9. The CDR3 sequence is 15 residues long. CDR1 is SNHLY, CDR2 FYNNEI, per germline. CDR3 residues: CASSDSAGGGHEQFF. CDR3 bases: TGTGCCAGCAGTGACTCGGCGGGGGGAGGGCATGAGCAGTTCTTC.

The V gene is TRBV5-4, the J gene TRBJ2-3; TRBD2 aligns across 9 bases. Germline V gives CDR1 SGHNT, CDR2 YYREEE (reference sequence). The ends lost 2 bases at V and 3 bases at J; junction bases unmatched: 10. The CDR3 is 17 residues long. The CDR3 bases are TGTGCCAGCAGCTTAGATCTAGCGGGGTATTCAACAGATACGCAGTATTTT. It specifies CASSLDLAGYSTDTQYF.

This chain uses TRBV5-4 with TRBJ2-5; perhaps TRBD2 as D (6 bases). This CDR3 contains 14 residues. Germline values: CDR1 SGHNT, CDR2 YYREEE (reference sequence). Trimming removed 0 bases at V and 5 bases at J, with 11 bases between. The CDR3 region has the DNA TGTGCCAGCAGCTTGGAAGCAGGGAGGGAGACCCAGTACTTC. Its translation is CASSLEAGRETQYF. The whole variable domain, filled in from reference TRBV5-4 and TRBJ2-5, reads ETGVTQSPTHLIKTRGQQVTLRCSSQSGHNTVSWYQQALGQGPQFIFQYYREEENGRGNFPPRFSGLQFPNYSSELNVNALELDDSALYLCASSLEAGRETQYFGPGTRLLVL.

CDR3 residues: CASSQTVSNQPQHF. The CDR3 DNA is TGCGCCAGCAGCCAGACAGTTAGCAATCAGCCCCAGCATTTT. V gene TRBV10-2 combines with J gene TRBJ1-5, with D possibly being TRBD1 (5 bases). CDR3 length: 14 amino acids. The V end lost 6 bases, the J end lost 0 bases, and 9 bases lay between the germline ends. Per the germline V gene, CDR1 is WSHSY and CDR2 is SAAADI.

The chain is built from TRBV28 and TRBJ1-1; 9 nucleotides match TRBD1. Germline CDR1 and CDR2: MDHEN and SYDVKM. This CDR3 has 16 amino acids. V shed 9 bases, J shed 3 bases, and the junction held 14 bases outside the gene matches. The CDR3 sequence: CASQAGQGFGYTEAFF. CDR3 nucleotides: TGTGCCAGTCAGGCGGGACAGGGCTTTGGTTACACTGAAGCTTTCTTT. The whole variable domain, remainder taken from reference TRBV28 and TRBJ1-1, is DVKVTQSSRYLVKRTGEKVFLECVQDMDHENMFWYRQDPGLGLRLIYFSYDVKMKEKGDIPEGYSVSREKKERFSLILESASTNQTSMYLCASQAGQGFGYTEAFFGQGTRLTVV.

This sequence joins TRBV28 and TRBJ1-4; TRBD1 might be the D (5 bases). The V end was cut by 8 bases, the J end by 6 bases, with 22 bases between. This CDR3 region has 16 residues. Germline CDR1 is MDHEN and CDR2 is SYDVKM. CDR3 protein: CASYPGRGDSDEKLFF. The CDR3 region has the DNA TGTGCCAGCTACCCGGGACGCGGGGACTCGGATGAAAAACTGTTTTTT. The complete variable domain, with remaining parts taken from reference TRBV28 and TRBJ1-4, reads DVKVTQSSRYLVKRTGEKVFLECVQDMDHENMFWYRQDPGLGLRLIYFSYDVKMKEKGDIPEGYSVSREKKERFSLILESASTNQTSMYLCASYPGRGDSDEKLFFGSGTQLSVL.

This chain links TRBV28 with TRBJ2-5; TRBD1 is a possible D gene (6 bases). The J call may be mistaken, given a closer DNA end match to TRBJ2-7. Germline CDR1 is MDHEN and CDR2 is SYDVKM. This CDR3 comprises 16 residues. This CDR3 reads CASRNTGMVGSYEQYF. As DNA, the CDR3 is TGTGCCAGCAGGAATACAGGGATGGTAGGATCCTACGAGCAGTACTTC.

The chain employs TRBV28 and TRBJ1-6, with 7 bases that match TRBD1. Germline V CDR1 and CDR2: MDHEN, SYDVKM. The CDR3 is 16 residues long. V lost 6 bases to trimming and J lost 6 bases; unmatched junction nucleotides: 11. The CDR3 loop reads CASRQETGVPNSPLHF. As DNA, the CDR3 is TGTGCCAGCAGACAGGAAACAGGGGTTCCTAATTCACCCCTCCACTTT.

As DNA, the CDR3 is TGTGCCAGCAGTGAGTTGTCAGGGGGCGCTGGCGGCTACACCTTC. Its protein product is CASSELSGGAGGYTF. The chain combines TRBV6-4 with TRBJ1-2; 8 bases match TRBD1. CDR1 and CDR2 from the germline V gene are MRHNA and SNTAGT. J gave up 8 bases and V 3 bases, and 11 bases lay outside the gene matches. The CDR3 length is 15 residues.

As concerns this clone: The junction does not match germline at one end; this may be a read error. The V call is TRBV7-7, the J call TRBJ2-5; 11 nucleotides agree with TRBD2. Germline V CDR1 and CDR2: SSHAT, FNYEAQ (reference sequence). The CDR3 runs to 15 residues. This chain's CDR3 is CASSLAGGDQETQYF. The CDR3 DNA reads as TGTGCTAGCAGCTTAGCGGGAGGGGACCAAGAGACCCAGTACTTC.

The chain has TRBV4-3 and TRBJ2-5, with 10 bases fitting TRBD1. Germline V gene sequence: CDR1 LGHNA, CDR2 YSLEER. The junction had 1 base not matched to a gene; V was cut back by 1 base and J by 5 bases. The CDR3 spans 14 residues. CDR3 sequence: CASSQGTGGETQYF. The CDR3 DNA is TGCGCCAGCAGCCAAGGGACAGGGGGGGAGACCCAGTACTTC.

The V gene is TRBV11-2, the J gene TRBJ1-1, with D maybe TRBD1 (6 bases). V lost 0 bases to trimming and J lost 1 base, with 9 bases between them. CDR1 and CDR2 (germline): SGHAT, FQNNGV. The CDR3 extends over 15 amino acids. CDR3 coding DNA: TGTGCCAGCAGCTTAGATGGGGGCGGGAACACTGAAGCTTTCTTT. Translation gives CASSLDGGGNTEAFF.